The entry that follows covers one T cell receptor (beta chain) sequence. The germline V gene encodes CDR1 SGHVS and CDR2 FNYEAQ. The CDR3 is made up of 16 amino acids. V was pared by 0 bases and J by 4 bases, with 4 bases of the junction left unmatched. This sample is drawn from a study of blood T cell repertoires in COVID-19. TCRdb's table, derived via immunoSEQ multiplex PCR, lists solely in-frame clones and lacks some. The sample consists of roughly 70,000 clones, approximately 84% of them appearing once. V is TRBV7-6 and J is TRBJ2-1, with TRBD2 matching over 9 bases. The sequencing input was peripheral blood. The origin of this receptor is a woman aged 55-69 years with acute or convalescent COVID-19. CDR3 amino acids: CASSLAQSGGYNEQFF. Written as DNA, the CDR3 is TGTGCCAGCAGCTTAGCGCAAAGCGGGGGGTACAATGAGCAGTTCTTC. The full variable domain, its missing parts supplied by reference TRBV7-6 and TRBJ2-1, is GAGVSQSPRYKVTKRGQDVALRCDPISGHVSLYWYRQALGQGPEFLTYFNYEAQQDKSGLPNDRFSAERPEGSISTLTIQRTEQRDSAMYRCASSLAQSGGYNEQFFGPGTRLTVL.